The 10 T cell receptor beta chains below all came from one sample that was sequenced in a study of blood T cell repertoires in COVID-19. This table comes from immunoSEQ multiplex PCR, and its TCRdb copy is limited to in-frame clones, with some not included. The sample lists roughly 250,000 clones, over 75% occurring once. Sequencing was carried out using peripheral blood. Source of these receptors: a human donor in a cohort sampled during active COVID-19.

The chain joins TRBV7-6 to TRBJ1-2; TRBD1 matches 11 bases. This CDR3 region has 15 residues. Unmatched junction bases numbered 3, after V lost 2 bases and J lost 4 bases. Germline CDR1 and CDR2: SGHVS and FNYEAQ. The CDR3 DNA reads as TGTGCCAGCAGCTTAACTGGGACAGGGGGCTATGGCTACACCTTC. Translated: CASSLTGTGGYGYTF.

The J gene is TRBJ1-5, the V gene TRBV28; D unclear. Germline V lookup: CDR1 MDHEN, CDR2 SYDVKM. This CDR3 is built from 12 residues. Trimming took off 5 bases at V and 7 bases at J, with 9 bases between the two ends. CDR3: CASSSPGQPQHF. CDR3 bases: TGTGCCAGCAGTAGCCCCGGGCAGCCCCAGCATTTT.

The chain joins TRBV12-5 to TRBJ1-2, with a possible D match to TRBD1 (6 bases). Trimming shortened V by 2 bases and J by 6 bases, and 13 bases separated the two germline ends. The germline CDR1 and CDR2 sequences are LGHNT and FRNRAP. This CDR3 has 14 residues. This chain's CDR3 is CASGLRGGSNGYTF. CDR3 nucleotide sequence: TGTGCTAGTGGTTTGAGAGGGGGATCAAATGGCTACACCTTC. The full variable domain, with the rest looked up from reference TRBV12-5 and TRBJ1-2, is DARVTQTPRHKVTEMGQEVTMRCQPILGHNTVFWYRQTMMQGLELLAYFRNRAPLDDSGMPKDRFSAEMPDATLATLKIQPSEPRDSAVYFCASGLRGGSNGYTFGSGTRLTVV.

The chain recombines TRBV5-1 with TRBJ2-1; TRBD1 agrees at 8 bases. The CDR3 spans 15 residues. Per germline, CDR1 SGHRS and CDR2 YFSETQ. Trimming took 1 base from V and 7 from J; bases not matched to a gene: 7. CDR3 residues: CASSLWPRGPNEQFF. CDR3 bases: TGCGCCAGCAGCTTGTGGCCCAGGGGGCCTAATGAGCAGTTCTTC. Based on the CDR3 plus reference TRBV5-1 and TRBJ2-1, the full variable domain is KAGVTQTPRYLIKTRGQQVTLSCSPISGHRSVSWYQQTPGQGLQFLFEYFSETQRNKGNFPGRFSGRQFSNSRSEMNVSTLELGDSALYLCASSLWPRGPNEQFFGPGTRLTVL.

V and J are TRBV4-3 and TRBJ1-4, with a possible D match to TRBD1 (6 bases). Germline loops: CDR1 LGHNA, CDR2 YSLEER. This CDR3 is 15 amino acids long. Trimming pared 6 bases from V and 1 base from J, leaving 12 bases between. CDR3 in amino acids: CASSPRGGTNEKLFF. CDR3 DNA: TGCGCCAGCAGTCCAAGGGGGGGAACTAATGAAAAACTGTTTTTT.

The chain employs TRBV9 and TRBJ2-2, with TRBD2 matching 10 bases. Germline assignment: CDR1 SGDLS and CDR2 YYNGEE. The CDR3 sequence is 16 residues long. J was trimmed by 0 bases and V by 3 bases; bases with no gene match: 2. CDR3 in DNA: TGTGCCAGCAGCGGGACTAGCGGTCCGAACACCGGGGAGCTGTTTTTT. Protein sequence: CASSGTSGPNTGELFF.

Here the CDR3 DNA reads TGTGCCAGCAGTAACAAACCTAACTATGGCTACACCTTC. It yields the protein CASSNKPNYGYTF. The genes are TRBV6-5 and TRBJ1-2; D not certain. Trimming took 5 bases from V and 0 from J, leaving 7 bases between them. Germline CDR1 and CDR2: MNHEY and SVGAGI. This CDR3 comprises 13 residues.

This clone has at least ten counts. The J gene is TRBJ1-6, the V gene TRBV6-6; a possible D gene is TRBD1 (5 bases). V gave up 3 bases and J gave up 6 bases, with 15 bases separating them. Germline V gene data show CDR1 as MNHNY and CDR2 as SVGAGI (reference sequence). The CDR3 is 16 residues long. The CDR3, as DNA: TGTGCCAGCAGTTATGGAGGGGTTACGATTAATTCACCCCTCCACTTT. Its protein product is CASSYGGVTINSPLHF.

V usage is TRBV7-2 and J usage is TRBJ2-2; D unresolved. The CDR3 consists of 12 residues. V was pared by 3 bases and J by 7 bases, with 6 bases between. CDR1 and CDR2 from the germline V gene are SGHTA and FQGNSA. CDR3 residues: CASSFGGGELFF. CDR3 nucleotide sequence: TGTGCCAGCAGCTTCGGTGGCGGGGAGCTGTTTTTT.

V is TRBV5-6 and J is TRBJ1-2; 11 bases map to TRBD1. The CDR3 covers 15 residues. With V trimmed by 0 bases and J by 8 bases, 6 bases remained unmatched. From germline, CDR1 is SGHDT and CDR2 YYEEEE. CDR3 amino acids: CASSLAGTGGLGYTF. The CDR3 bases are TGTGCCAGCAGCTTGGCCGGGACAGGGGGTTTAGGCTACACCTTC.